This entry describes one T cell receptor beta chain. The sample comes from a study of shared clonotypes between healthy human individuals. Germline V gene lookup returns CDR1 ENHRY and CDR2 SYGVKD. Trimming took off 2 bases at V and 11 bases at J, with 7 bases between the two ends. The CDR3 consists of 11 residues. The table came from immunoSEQ multiplex PCR; TCRdb's copy has only in-frame clones and leaves some out. The data show 1,500,000 or so clones, 98% seen once. The chain couples TRBV10-3 to TRBJ2-1; no firm D call. Sequenced material: naive CD4+ T cells sorted from blood. The subset is: CD45RA+ positively selected. The source of this sequence is a man in his thirties or forties in good health. CDR3 residues: CAISEESKQFF. DNA of the CDR3: TGTGCCATCAGTGAGGAGTCAAAGCAGTTCTTC.